What follows are 18 T cell receptor beta chains derived from one specimen sequenced in a study of blood T cell repertoires in COVID-19. Generated by immunoSEQ multiplex PCR, the TCRdb table keeps only in-frame clones and is missing some. The sample contains fewer than 250,000 clones, more than 80% of which appear only once. Material: peripheral blood. These receptors were collected from a human donor in a cohort sampled during active COVID-19.

The V and J genes are TRBV2 and TRBJ2-5, with D perhaps matching TRBD1 (5 bases). The CDR3 has 12 amino acids. V was clipped by 10 bases and J by 1 base, with 10 bases between them. Germline CDR1 is SNHLY and CDR2 is FYNNEI. The CDR3 sequence: CANAGSQETQYF. The CDR3 region has the DNA TGTGCCAACGCAGGGTCCCAAGAGACCCAGTACTTC.

This chain uses TRBV11-3 with TRBJ1-1; D is undetermined. Germline V gives CDR1 SGHNT, CDR2 YENEEA. V was shortened by 5 bases and J by 0 bases, with 10 bases between the two germline ends. The CDR3 length is 14 residues. The CDR3 DNA reads as TGTGCCAGCAGCGTATCGACTGTGAACACTGAAGCTTTCTTT. It is translated as CASSVSTVNTEAFF.

V and J are TRBV11-3 and TRBJ1-5; TRBD1 agrees at 9 bases. Germline V gene lookup returns CDR1 SGHNT and CDR2 YENEEA. The CDR3 covers 14 residues. Germline trimming cut 5 bases from V and 5 bases from J; bases unmatched to any gene: 4. This chain's CDR3 is CASSPDRGDQPQHF. CDR3 bases: TGTGCCAGCAGCCCGGACAGGGGCGATCAGCCCCAGCATTTT.

The V gene is TRBV19, the J gene TRBJ2-1, with 10 bases lining up with TRBD2. CDR1 and CDR2 (germline): LNHDA, SQIVND (reference sequence). Unmatched junction bases numbered 6, after V lost 7 bases and J lost 6 bases. There are 14 residues in the CDR3. For the CDR3, the DNA is TGTGCCAGTACTGGAGTAGCGGGAGGCAATGAGCAGTTCTTC. It is translated as CASTGVAGGNEQFF.

This clone was seen a single time. This chain connects TRBV5-1 to TRBJ1-4, with TRBD1 matching 8 bases. After removal of 2 bases from V and 7 bases from J, the junction contained 7 bases not matched to a gene. The CDR3 length is 15 residues. Germline loops: CDR1 SGHRS, CDR2 YFSETQ. CDR3 nucleotides: TGCGCCAGCAGCTTACAGGGGGTGGGATCTGAAAAACTGTTTTTT. Translated, it gives CASSLQGVGSEKLFF.

This sequence joins TRBV5-1 and TRBJ2-3, with 9 bases identical to TRBD1. This CDR3 has 18 amino acids. V was pared by 0 bases and J by 2 bases, with 10 bases of the junction left unmatched. Germline assignment: CDR1 SGHRS and CDR2 YFSETQ. CDR3 coding DNA: TGCGCCAGCAGCTTGGCCGACAGGGGGGTCTTTGACACAGATACGCAGTATTTT. This encodes CASSLADRGVFDTDTQYF. The whole variable domain, remainder taken from reference TRBV5-1 and TRBJ2-3, is KAGVTQTPRYLIKTRGQQVTLSCSPISGHRSVSWYQQTPGQGLQFLFEYFSETQRNKGNFPGRFSGRQFSNSRSEMNVSTLELGDSALYLCASSLADRGVFDTDTQYFGPGTRLTVL.

The gene calls are TRBV5-4 and TRBJ2-7; 10 bases match TRBD1. Per germline, CDR1 SGHNT and CDR2 YYREEE (reference sequence). Germline trimming cut 4 bases from V and 1 base from J; bases unmatched to any gene: 5. This CDR3 is 15 amino acids long. CDR3 bases: TGTGCCAGCAGCCAGGGACAGGGGCGGTCCTACGAGCAGTACTTC. This codes for CASSQGQGRSYEQYF.

This sequence joins TRBV28 and TRBJ2-3, with no clear D. Germline V gene sequence: CDR1 MDHEN, CDR2 SYDVKM. V lost 2 bases, J lost 8 bases, and 8 bases lay in between. The CDR3 consists of 12 residues. The CDR3 DNA is TGTGCCAGCAGTTTAGCTCGCGGTACGCAGTATTTT. Its translation is CASSLARGTQYF.

The chain couples TRBV7-9 to TRBJ2-1; 7 nucleotides line up with TRBD2. The CDR3 spans 13 residues. Germline loops: CDR1 SEHNR, CDR2 FQNEAQ (reference sequence). The V gene end was trimmed by 4 bases and the J gene end by 7 bases; junction bases not matched to a gene: 4. The CDR3 spells CASSSGTTNEQFF. CDR3 in DNA: TGTGCCAGCAGCTCCGGGACTACGAATGAGCAGTTCTTC. The whole variable domain, remainder taken from reference TRBV7-9 and TRBJ2-1, is DTGVSQNPRHKITKRGQNVTFRCDPISEHNRLYWYRQTLGQGPEFLTYFQNEAQLEKSRLLSDRFSAERPKGSFSTLEIQRTEQGDSAMYLCASSSGTTNEQFFGPGTRLTVL.

The V and J genes are TRBV19 and TRBJ2-4; 8 nucleotides line up with TRBD1. The CDR3 consists of 15 residues. J lost 2 bases, V lost 7 bases, and 7 bases had no gene match. Germline loops: CDR1 LNHDA, CDR2 SQIVND (reference sequence). DNA for the CDR3: TGTGCCAGTACCGCAGGGGGCTCGACCAAAAACATTCAGTACTTC. Translated: CASTAGGSTKNIQYF. The full variable domain, in which reference TRBV19 and TRBJ2-4 provide the parts outside the CDR3, is DGGITQSPKYLFRKEGQNVTLSCEQNLNHDAMYWYRQDPGQGLRLIYYSQIVNDFQKGDIAEGYSVSREKKESFPLTVTSAQKNPTAFYLCASTAGGSTKNIQYFGAGTRLSVL.

The chain combines TRBV19 with TRBJ1-5; D remains ambiguous. The germline V and J ends were trimmed by 4 bases and 6 bases, with 13 bases remaining between them. Germline V gene data show CDR1 as LNHDA and CDR2 as SQIVND (reference sequence). The CDR3 is 14 amino acids. The DNA for the CDR3 is TGTGCCAGTAGTAAAGACGAGGGAGGTCAGCCCCAGCATTTT. Its protein is CASSKDEGGQPQHF. The complete variable domain, with remaining parts taken from reference TRBV19 and TRBJ1-5, reads DGGITQSPKYLFRKEGQNVTLSCEQNLNHDAMYWYRQDPGQGLRLIYYSQIVNDFQKGDIAEGYSVSREKKESFPLTVTSAQKNPTAFYLCASSKDEGGQPQHFGDGTRLSIL.

CDR3 sequence reads: CASSQEKRRLYNSPLHF. In DNA form, the CDR3 reads TGCGCCAGCAGCCAAGAGAAGCGTAGACTGTATAATTCACCCCTCCACTTT. This rearrangement joins TRBV4-1 to TRBJ1-6; D unclear. CDR1 and CDR2 from the germline V gene are MGHRA and YSYEKL. CDR3 length: 17 amino acids. Trimming pared 0 bases from V and 4 bases from J, leaving 13 bases between.

This chain uses TRBV9 with TRBJ2-5, with D perhaps TRBD2 (6 bases). This CDR3 has 15 residues. V was cut by 0 bases and J by 2 bases, with 11 bases left in between. The germline CDR1 and CDR2 sequences are SGDLS and YYNGEE. The chain's CDR3 is CASSVDPGAQETQYF. CDR3 coding DNA: TGTGCCAGCAGCGTAGACCCGGGAGCACAAGAGACCCAGTACTTC.

This clone turned up a few times. The chain is built from TRBV5-1 and TRBJ1-1; TRBD1 aligns across 9 bases. Germline-derived CDR1 and CDR2 are SGHRS and YFSETQ. This CDR3 spans 14 amino acids. With V trimmed by 4 bases and J by 4 bases, 5 bases remained unmatched. The CDR3 protein is CASSNRGLGTEAFF. The CDR3 bases are TGCGCCAGCAGCAACAGGGGGCTTGGCACTGAAGCTTTCTTT.

With regard to this clone: It is unclear where the CDR3 begins or ends on the DNA, so no DNA is shown, and the CDR3 is as TCRdb lists it. The V call is TRBV12-2, the J call TRBJ1-3. TRBV12-2 is shown as a pseudogene. Including both end residues, the CDR3 is 16 amino acids long. CDR3 sequence: CASRLRDWGSGNTIYF.

The chain links TRBV19 to TRBJ2-6; D is possibly TRBD1 (6 bases). V was shortened by 6 bases and J by 3 bases, with 15 bases between the two germline ends. CDR3 length: 16 amino acids. The germline V gene has CDR1 LNHDA and CDR2 SQIVND (reference sequence). CDR3 nucleotides: TGTGCCAGTAGATTCCAGGGGTTAGGTGGGGCCAACGTCCTGACTTTC. It codes for CASRFQGLGGANVLTF.

The CDR3 spells CASSLGKGGDEQYF. The CDR3 coding sequence is TGTGCCAGCAGCTTAGGAAAGGGCGGGGACGAGCAGTACTTC. The V gene is TRBV11-3, the J gene TRBJ2-7; possible D gene TRBD2, 6 bases. V lost 1 base to trimming and J lost 5 bases, with 12 bases between them. The germline V gene encodes CDR1 SGHNT and CDR2 YENEEA. The CDR3 consists of 14 residues.

The rearrangement links TRBV23-1 to TRBJ1-5, with D unclear. TRBV23-1 is an ORF; its function is uncertain. Trimming removed 1 base from V and 5 bases from J, with 9 bases in between. The CDR3 runs 14 residues. The CDR3 sequence is CASSQCLGDQPQHF. The CDR3 coding sequence is TGCGCCAGCAGTCAATGCCTCGGGGATCAGCCCCAGCATTTT.